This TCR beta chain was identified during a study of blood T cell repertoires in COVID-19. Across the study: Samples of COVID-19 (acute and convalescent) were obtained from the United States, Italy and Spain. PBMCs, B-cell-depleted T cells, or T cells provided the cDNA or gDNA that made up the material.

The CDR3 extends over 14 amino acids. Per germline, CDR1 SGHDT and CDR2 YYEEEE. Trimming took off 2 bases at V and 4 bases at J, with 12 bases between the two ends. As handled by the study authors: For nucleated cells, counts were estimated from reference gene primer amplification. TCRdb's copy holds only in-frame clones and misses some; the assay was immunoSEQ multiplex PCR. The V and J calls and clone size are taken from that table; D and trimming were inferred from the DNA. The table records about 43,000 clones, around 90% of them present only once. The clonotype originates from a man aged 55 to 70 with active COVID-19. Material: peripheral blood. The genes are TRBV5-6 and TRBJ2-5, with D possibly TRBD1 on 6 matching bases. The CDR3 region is CASSFGQQGETQYF. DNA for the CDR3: TGTGCCAGCAGCTTCGGACAGCAGGGAGAGACCCAGTACTTC.